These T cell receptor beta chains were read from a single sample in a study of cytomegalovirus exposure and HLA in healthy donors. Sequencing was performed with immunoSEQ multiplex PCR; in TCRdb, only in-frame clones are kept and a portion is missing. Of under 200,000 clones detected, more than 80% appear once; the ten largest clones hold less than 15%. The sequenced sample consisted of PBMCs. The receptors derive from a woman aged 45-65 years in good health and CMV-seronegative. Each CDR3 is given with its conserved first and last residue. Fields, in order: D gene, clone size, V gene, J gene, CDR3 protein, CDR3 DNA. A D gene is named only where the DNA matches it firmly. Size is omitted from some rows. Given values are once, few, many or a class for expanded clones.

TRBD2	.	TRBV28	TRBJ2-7	CATQAGTSGRPPYYEQYF	TGTGCCACCCAAGCCGGGACTAGCGGGAGACCTCCCTACTACGAGCAGTACTTC
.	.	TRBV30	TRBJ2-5	CAWGRSRQGGQETQYF	TGTGCCTGGGGACGGAGTCGACAGGGAGGTCAAGAGACCCAGTACTTC
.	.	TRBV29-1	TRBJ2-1	CSGLNRGGTNEQFF	TGCAGCGGCTTAAACAGGGGGGGGACGAATGAGCAGTTCTTC
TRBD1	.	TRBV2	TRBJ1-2	CASRYRGLNYGYTF	TGTGCCAGCAGATACAGGGGCCTTAACTATGGCTACACCTTC
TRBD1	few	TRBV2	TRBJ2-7	CASTGQGNLPYEQYF	TGTGCCAGCACTGGACAGGGGAATTTGCCCTACGAGCAGTACTTC
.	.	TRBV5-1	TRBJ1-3	CASTSGGGEGNTIYF	TGCGCCAGCACCTCTGGGGGCGGCGAGGGAAACACCATATATTTT
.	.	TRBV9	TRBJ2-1	CASSVNTGFDEQFF	TGTGCCAGCAGCGTCAACACAGGGTTCGATGAGCAGTTCTTC
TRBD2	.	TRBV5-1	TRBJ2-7	CASSLEGGFYEQYF	TGCGCCAGCAGCTTGGAGGGAGGGTTCTACGAGCAGTACTTC
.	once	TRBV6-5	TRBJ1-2	CASSSGTLNYGYTF	TGTGCCAGCAGTTCTGGGACACTGAACTATGGCTACACCTTC
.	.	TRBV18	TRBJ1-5	CASSPQAGSSDQLQHF	TGTGCCAGCTCACCTCAGGCGGGGTCTTCAGATCAGCTCCAGCATTTT
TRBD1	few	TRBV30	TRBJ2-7	CAWANRGPNEQYF	TGTGCCTGGGCCAACAGGGGGCCGAACGAGCAGTACTTC
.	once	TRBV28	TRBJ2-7	CASSFGSYEQYF	TGTGCCAGCAGTTTCGGGTCCTACGAGCAGTACTTC
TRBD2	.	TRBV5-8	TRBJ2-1	CASSHLAGVKYNEQFF	TGTGCCAGCAGCCATCTAGCGGGGGTGAAATACAATGAGCAGTTCTTC
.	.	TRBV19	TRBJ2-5	CASSKQQETQYF	TGTGCCAGTAGTAAACAGCAAGAGACCCAGTACTTC
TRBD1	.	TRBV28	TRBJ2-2	CASSFGTGGELFF	TGTGCCAGCAGTTTCGGGACAGGGGGGGAGCTGTTTTTT
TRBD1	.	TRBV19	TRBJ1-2	CASSVQEQGAGYGYTF	TGTGCCAGTAGTGTTCAAGAACAGGGGGCCGGCTATGGCTACACCTTC
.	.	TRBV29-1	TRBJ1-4	CSVRQGPNEKLFF	TGCAGCGTTCGTCAGGGCCCTAATGAAAAACTGTTTTTT
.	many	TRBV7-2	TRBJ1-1	CASSLYLRRAFF	TGTGCCAGCAGCTTATACCTGAGGAGGGCTTTCTTT
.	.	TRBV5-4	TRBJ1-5	CASSFDTNQPQHF	TGTGCCAGCAGCTTTGATACTAATCAGCCCCAGCATTTT
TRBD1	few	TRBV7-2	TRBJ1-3	CASSARQGPGNTIYF	TGTGCCAGCAGCGCGCGACAGGGTCCTGGAAACACCATATATTTT
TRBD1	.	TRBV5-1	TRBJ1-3	CASSLVGLDRGAGNTIYF	TGCGCCAGCAGCTTGGTGGGACTCGACAGGGGAGCTGGAAACACCATATATTTT
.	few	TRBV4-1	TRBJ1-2	CASSQGGPPSHYGYTF	TGCGCCAGCAGCCAGGGGGGGCCGCCCTCTCATTATGGCTACACCTTC
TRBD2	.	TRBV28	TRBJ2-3	CASSLGLAGASTDTQYF	TGTGCCAGCAGTTTGGGTCTAGCGGGAGCGAGCACAGATACGCAGTATTTT
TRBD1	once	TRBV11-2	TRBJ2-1	CASSSSRDRGYNEQFF	TGTGCCAGCAGCTCCAGCCGGGACAGGGGTTACAATGAGCAGTTCTTC
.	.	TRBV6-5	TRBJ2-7	CASSYSRHHEQYF	TGTGCCAGCAGTTACTCCAGGCACCACGAGCAGTACTTC
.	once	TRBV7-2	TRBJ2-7	CASRDYRRGEQYF	TGTGCCAGCAGGGACTATCGACGGGGGGAGCAGTACTTC
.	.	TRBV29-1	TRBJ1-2	CSVRLGVYGYTF	TGCAGCGTTAGGCTGGGAGTCTATGGCTACACCTTC
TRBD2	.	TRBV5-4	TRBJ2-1	CASSLAAGVRVYNEQFF	TGTGCCAGCAGCTTGGCAGCGGGAGTTAGGGTATACAATGAGCAGTTCTTC
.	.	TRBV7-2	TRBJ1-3	CASSRAATGGMTGNTIYF	TGTGCCAGCAGCCGTGCTGCGACGGGGGGGATGACTGGAAACACCATATATTTT
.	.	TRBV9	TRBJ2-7	CASSVGDNYEQYF	TGTGCCAGCAGCGTAGGGGACAACTACGAGCAGTACTTC
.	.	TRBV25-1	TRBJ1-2	CASSELSGGYGYTF	TGTGCCAGCAGTGAATTATCCGGGGGCTATGGCTACACCTTC
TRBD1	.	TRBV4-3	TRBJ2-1	CASSSGTEYNEQFF	TGCGCCAGCAGCTCCGGGACAGAGTACAATGAGCAGTTCTTC
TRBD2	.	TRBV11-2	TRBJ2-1	CASTGGGLAAIEQFF	TGTGCCAGCACCGGGGGGGGACTAGCGGCCATTGAGCAGTTCTTC
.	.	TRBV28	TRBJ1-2	CASSLWAGNYGYTF	TGTGCCAGCAGTTTGTGGGCAGGGAACTATGGCTACACCTTC
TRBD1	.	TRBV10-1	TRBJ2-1	CATETLTGDPPFFCNEQFF	TGCGCCACCGAGACTTTGACAGGGGACCCCCCATTTTTTTGCAATGAGCAGTTCTTC
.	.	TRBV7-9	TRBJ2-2	CASSLVRRGHTGELFF	TGTGCCAGCAGCTTAGTCCGGCGGGGACACACCGGGGAGCTGTTTTTT
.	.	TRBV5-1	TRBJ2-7	CASSWRTGAYEQYF	TGCGCCAGCAGCTGGAGGACCGGGGCCTACGAGCAGTACTTC
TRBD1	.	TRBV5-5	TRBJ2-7	CASSFPGGLYEQYF	TGTGCCAGCAGCTTCCCAGGGGGTTTATACGAGCAGTACTTC
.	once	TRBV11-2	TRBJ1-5	CASSLAPGGNQPQHF	TGTGCCAGCAGCTTAGCGCCAGGGGGCAATCAGCCCCAGCATTTT
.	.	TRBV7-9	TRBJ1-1	CASSYWSRNTEAFF	TGTGCCAGCAGCTATTGGAGCAGGAACACTGAAGCTTTCTTT
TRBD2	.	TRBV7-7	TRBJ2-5	CASSREGETQYF	TGTGCCAGCAGCCGGGAGGGCGAGACCCAGTACTTC
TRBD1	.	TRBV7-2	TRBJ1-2	CASSLGGGSSNYGYTF	TGTGCCAGCAGCTTAGGAGGGGGCTCTTCTAACTATGGCTACACCTTC
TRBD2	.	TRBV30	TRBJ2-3	CAWSEAGGTTDTQYF	TGTGCCTGGAGTGAAGCGGGAGGCACGACAGATACGCAGTATTTT
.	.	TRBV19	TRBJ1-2	CASHDLVNYGYTF	TGTGCCAGCCATGACCTAGTTAACTATGGCTACACCTTC
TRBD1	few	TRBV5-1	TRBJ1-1	CASRIDRGNTEAFF	TGCGCCAGCAGAATCGACAGGGGTAACACTGAAGCTTTCTTT
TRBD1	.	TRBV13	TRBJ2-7	CASSLGSGGKSYEQYF	TGTGCCAGCAGCTTAGGATCAGGGGGAAAATCCTACGAGCAGTACTTC
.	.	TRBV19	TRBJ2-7	CASSSGESSYEQYF	TGTGCCAGTAGTTCGGGGGAGAGCTCCTACGAGCAGTACTTC
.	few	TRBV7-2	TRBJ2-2	CASSLEGSGELFF	TGTGCCAGCAGCTTGGAGGGGTCCGGGGAGCTGTTTTTT
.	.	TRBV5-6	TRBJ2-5	CASSLVAQETQYF	TGTGCCAGCAGCTTGGTGGCCCAAGAGACCCAGTACTTC
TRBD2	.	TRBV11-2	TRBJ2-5	CASSFPLAVGGETQYF	TGTGCCAGCAGCTTTCCTCTAGCGGTCGGGGGGGAGACCCAGTACTTC
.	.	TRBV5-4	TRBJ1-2	CASSLFGGRGYTF	TGTGCCAGCAGCTTGTTCGGGGGTAGAGGCTACACCTTC
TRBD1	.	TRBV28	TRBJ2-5	CASSTTGGWLETQYF	TGTGCCAGCAGCACTACAGGGGGCTGGTTAGAGACCCAGTACTTC
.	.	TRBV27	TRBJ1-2	CASSLGAGPGYGYTF	TGTGCCAGCAGTTTGGGGGCAGGGCCCGGCTATGGCTACACCTTC
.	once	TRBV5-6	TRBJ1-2	CASSYVQGHYGYTF	TGTGCCAGCAGCTACGTACAGGGACACTATGGCTACACCTTC
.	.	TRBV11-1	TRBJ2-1	CASSSPAGQSSYNEQFF	TGTGCCAGCAGCTCACCCGCGGGACAGAGCTCCTACAATGAGCAGTTCTTC
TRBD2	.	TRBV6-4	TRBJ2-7	CASSDSREDSYEQYF	TGTGCCAGCAGTGACTCGCGGGAGGACTCCTACGAGCAGTACTTC